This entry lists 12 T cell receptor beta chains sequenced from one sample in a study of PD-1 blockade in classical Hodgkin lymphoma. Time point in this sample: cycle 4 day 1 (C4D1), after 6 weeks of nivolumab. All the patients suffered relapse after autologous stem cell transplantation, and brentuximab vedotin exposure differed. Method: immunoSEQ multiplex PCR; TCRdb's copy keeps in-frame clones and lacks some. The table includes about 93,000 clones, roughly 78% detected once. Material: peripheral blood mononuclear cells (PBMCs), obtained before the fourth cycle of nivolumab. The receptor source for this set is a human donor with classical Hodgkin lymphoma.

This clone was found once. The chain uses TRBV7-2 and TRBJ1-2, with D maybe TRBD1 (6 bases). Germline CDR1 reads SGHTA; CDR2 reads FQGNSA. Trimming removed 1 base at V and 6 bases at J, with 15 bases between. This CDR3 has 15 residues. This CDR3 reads CASSLVGHLGDGYTF. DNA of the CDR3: TGTGCCAGCAGCTTAGTGGGACACTTAGGGGATGGCTACACCTTC. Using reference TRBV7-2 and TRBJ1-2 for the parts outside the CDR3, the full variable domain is GAGVSQSPSNKVTEKGKDVELRCDPISGHTALYWYRQSLGQGLEFLIYFQGNSAPDKSGLPSDRFSAERTGGSVSTLTIQRTQQEDSAVYLCASSLVGHLGDGYTFGSGTRLTVV.

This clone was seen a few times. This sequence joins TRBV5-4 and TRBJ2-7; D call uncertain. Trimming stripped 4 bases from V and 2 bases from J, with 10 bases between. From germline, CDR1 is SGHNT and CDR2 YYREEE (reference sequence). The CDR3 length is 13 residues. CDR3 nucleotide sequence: TGTGCCAGCAGCCCGGACCAACCCTACGAGCAGTACTTC. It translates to CASSPDQPYEQYF.

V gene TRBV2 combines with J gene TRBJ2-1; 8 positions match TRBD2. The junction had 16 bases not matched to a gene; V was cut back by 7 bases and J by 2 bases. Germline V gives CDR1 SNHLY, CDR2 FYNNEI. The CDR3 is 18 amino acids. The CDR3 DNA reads TGTGCCAGCAAGTTCTTACGGGGGGGCCGATTCACCTACAATGAGCAGTTCTTC. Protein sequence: CASKFLRGGRFTYNEQFF.

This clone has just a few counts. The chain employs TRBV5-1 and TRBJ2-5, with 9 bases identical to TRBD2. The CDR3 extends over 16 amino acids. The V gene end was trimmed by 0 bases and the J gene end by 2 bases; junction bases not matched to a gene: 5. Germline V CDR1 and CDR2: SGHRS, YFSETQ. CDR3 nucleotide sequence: TGCGCCAGCAGCTTGGTAGCGGGGGTGTCTCAAGAGACCCAGTACTTC. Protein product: CASSLVAGVSQETQYF.

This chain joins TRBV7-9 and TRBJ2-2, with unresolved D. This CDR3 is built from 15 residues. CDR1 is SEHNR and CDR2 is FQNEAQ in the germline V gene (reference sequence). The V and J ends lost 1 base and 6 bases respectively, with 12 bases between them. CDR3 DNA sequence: TGTGCCAGCAGCTTAGACGGGTCAAGGTCCGGGGAGCTGTTTTTT. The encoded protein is CASSLDGSRSGELFF.

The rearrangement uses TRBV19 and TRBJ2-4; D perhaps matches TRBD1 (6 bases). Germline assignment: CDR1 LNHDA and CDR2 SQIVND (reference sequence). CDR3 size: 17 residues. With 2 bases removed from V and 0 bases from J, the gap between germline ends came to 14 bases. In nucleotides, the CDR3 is TGTGCCAGTAGTATACCCAGACAGGTACTAGCCAAAAACATTCAGTACTTC. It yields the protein CASSIPRQVLAKNIQYF.

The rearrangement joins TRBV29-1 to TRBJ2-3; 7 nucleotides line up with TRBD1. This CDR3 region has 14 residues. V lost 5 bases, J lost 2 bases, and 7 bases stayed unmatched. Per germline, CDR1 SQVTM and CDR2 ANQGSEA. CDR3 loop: CSVRQGAYTDTQYF. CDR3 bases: TGCAGCGTTCGACAGGGAGCTTACACAGATACGCAGTATTTT.

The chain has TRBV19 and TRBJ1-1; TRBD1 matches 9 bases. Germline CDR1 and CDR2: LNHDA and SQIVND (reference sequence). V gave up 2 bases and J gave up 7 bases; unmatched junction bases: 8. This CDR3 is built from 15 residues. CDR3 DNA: TGTGCCAGTAGTATAAGGGGACAGGGAGGCGGTGAAGCTTTCTTT. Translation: CASSIRGQGGGEAFF.

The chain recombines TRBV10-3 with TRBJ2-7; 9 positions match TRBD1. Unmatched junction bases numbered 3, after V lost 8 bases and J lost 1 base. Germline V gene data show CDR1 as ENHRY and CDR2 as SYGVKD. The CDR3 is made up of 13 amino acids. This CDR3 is CAIRDRVSYEQYF. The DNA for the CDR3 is TGTGCCATCCGGGACAGGGTATCCTACGAGCAGTACTTC.

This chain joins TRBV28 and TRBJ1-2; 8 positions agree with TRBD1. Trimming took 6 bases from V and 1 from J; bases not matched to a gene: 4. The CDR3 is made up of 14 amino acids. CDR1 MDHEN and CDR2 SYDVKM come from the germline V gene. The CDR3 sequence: CASSPGGRNYGYTF. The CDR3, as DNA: TGTGCCAGCAGCCCAGGGGGCCGTAACTATGGCTACACCTTC.

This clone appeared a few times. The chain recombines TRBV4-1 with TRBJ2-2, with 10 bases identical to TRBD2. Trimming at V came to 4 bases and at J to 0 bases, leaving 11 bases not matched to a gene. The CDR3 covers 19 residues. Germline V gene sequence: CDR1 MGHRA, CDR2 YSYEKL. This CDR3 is CASSRTSGLQNANTGELFF. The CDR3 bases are TGCGCCAGCAGCCGGACTAGCGGTCTACAAAACGCGAACACCGGGGAGCTGTTTTTT.

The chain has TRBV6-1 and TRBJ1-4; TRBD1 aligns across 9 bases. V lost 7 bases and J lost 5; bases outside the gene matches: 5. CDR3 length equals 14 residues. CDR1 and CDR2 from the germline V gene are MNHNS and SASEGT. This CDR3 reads CASTRDRENEKLFF. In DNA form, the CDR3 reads TGTGCCAGCACTAGGGACAGGGAGAATGAAAAACTGTTTTTT.